The entry below describes one TCR beta chain. The antigen remains unidentified. The data belong to a study of post-analysis software for immune sequencing data. Study-wide results and limits: Controls showed significantly higher normalized Chao1 diversity than did multiple sclerosis patients. A few TRBV segments occurring more often in patients than controls included TRBV5-6, TRBV5-1 and TRBV20-1.

Included in the TCR beta cDNA libraries were unique molecular identifiers. TCRdb analysed the PCR reads with MiXCR anew, one entry per CDR3 protein. This sample has about 500,000 distinct CDR3 sequences, with around 40% found just once. J lost 1 base, V lost 0 bases, and 3 bases had no gene match. This CDR3 comprises 15 residues. Germline V gene lookup returns CDR1 DFQATT and CDR2 SNEGSKA (reference sequence). The sequence was collected from a girl aged 5-17 years with multiple sclerosis. This chain connects TRBV20-1 to TRBJ2-1, with 7 bases lining up with TRBD2. Sequenced sample: blood. CDR3 loop: CSAREAGTSYNEQFF. The CDR3 DNA reads as TGCAGTGCTAGAGAAGCGGGGACGTCCTACAATGAGCAGTTCTTC.